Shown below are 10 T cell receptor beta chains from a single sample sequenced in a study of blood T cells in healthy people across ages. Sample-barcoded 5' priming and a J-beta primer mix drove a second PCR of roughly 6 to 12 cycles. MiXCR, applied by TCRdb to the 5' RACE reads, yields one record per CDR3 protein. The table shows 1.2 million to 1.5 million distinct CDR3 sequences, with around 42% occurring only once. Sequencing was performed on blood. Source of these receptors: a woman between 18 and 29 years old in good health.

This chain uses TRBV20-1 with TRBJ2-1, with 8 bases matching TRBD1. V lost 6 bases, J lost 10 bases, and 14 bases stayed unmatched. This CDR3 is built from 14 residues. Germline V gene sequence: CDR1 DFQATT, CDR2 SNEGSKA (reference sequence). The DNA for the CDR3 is TGCAGTGCCCACCAGGGGGCGCTTTCCTACGAGCAGTTCTTC. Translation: CSAHQGALSYEQFF.

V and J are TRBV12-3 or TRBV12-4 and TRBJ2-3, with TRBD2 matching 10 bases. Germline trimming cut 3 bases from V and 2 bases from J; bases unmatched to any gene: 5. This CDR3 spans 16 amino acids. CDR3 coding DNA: TGTGCCAGCAGTTTGCAACTAGCGGGGTACACAGATACGCAGTATTTT. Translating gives CASSLQLAGYTDTQYF.

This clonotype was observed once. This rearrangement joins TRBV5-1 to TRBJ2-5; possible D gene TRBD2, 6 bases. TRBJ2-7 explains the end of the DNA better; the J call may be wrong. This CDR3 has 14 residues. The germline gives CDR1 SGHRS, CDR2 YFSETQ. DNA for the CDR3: TGCGCCAGCAGCTTCGGACTATCAGGAAACGAGCAGTACTTC. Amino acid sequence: CASSFGLSGNEQYF.

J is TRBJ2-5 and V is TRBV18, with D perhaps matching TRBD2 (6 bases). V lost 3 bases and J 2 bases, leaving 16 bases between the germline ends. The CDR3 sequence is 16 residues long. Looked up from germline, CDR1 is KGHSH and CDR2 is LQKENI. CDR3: CASSPRDLKNQETQYF. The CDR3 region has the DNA TGTGCCAGCTCACCGCGGGACCTTAAGAATCAAGAGACCCAGTACTTC.

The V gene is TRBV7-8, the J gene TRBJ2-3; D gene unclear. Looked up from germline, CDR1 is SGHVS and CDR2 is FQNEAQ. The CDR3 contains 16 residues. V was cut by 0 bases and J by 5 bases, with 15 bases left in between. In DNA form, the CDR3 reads TGTGCCAGCAGCTTAGCCCTCGACTCGTCGGGAGATACGCAGTATTTT. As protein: CASSLALDSSGDTQYF. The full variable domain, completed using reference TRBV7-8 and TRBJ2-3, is GAGVSQSPRYKVAKRGQDVALRCDPISGHVSLFWYQQALGQGPEFLTYFQNEAQLDKSGLPSDRFFAERPEGSVSTLKIQRTQQEDSAVYLCASSLALDSSGDTQYFGPGTRLTVL.

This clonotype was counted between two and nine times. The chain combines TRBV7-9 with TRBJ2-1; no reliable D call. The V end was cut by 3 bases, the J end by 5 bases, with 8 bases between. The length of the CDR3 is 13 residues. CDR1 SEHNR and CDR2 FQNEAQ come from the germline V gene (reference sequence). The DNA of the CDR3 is TGTGCCAGCAGCTTCCGACCGGACAATGAGCAGTTCTTC. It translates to CASSFRPDNEQFF.

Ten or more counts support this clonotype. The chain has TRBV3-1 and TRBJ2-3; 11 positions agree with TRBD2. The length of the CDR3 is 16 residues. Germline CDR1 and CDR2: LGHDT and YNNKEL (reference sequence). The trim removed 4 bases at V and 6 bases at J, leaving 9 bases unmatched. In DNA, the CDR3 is TGTGCCAGCAGCCCCTTTAGCGGGGGGGCGCTCGATACGCAGTATTTT. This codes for CASSPFSGGALDTQYF.

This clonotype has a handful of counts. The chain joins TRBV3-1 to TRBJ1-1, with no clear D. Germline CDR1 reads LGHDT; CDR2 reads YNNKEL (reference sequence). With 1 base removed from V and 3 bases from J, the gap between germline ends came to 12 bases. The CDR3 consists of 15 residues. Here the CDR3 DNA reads TGTGCCAGCAGCCAAGTTGGCCGGACTCACACTGAAGCTTTCTTT. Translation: CASSQVGRTHTEAFF.

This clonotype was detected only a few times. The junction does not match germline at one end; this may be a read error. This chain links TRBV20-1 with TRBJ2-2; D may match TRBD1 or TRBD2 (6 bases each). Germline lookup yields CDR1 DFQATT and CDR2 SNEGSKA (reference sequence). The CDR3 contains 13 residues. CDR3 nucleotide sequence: TGCAGCGCTAGGGGGGCTAACACCGGGGAGCTGTTTTTT. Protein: CSARGANTGELFF.

The CDR3 loop is CATAGGQGAYNEQYF. Written as DNA, the CDR3 is TGTGCCACCGCTGGGGGACAGGGGGCGTACAATGAGCAGTACTTC. This chain connects TRBV24-1 to TRBJ2-5; 12 bases are shared with TRBD1. The CDR3 spans 15 residues. Germline V gene sequence: CDR1 KGHDR, CDR2 SFDVKD. V dropped 9 bases and J dropped 11; count of bases not matched to a gene: 15.